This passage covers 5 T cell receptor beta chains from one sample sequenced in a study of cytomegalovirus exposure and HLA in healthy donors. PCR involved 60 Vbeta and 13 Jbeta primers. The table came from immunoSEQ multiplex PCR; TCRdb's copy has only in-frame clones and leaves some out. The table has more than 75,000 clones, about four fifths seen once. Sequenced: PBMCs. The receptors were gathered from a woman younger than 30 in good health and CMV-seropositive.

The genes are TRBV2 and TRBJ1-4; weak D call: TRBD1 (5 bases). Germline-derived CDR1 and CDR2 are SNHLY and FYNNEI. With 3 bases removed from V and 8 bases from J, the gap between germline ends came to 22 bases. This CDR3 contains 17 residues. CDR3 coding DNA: TGTGCCAGCAGTGAGATTCCGTCGGGGGGGATCGGGGAAAAACTGTTTTTT. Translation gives CASSEIPSGGIGEKLFF.

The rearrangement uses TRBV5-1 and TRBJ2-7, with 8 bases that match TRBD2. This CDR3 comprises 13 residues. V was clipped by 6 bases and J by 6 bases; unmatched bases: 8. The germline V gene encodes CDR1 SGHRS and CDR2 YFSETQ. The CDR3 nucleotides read TGCGCCAGCACCCTTACAGCGGGGGCCGAGCAGTACTTC. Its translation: CASTLTAGAEQYF.

CDR3 nucleotides: TGCAGCGCAACCGGGACAGCGAACACCGGGGAGCTGTTTTTT. Protein product: CSATGTANTGELFF. V is TRBV29-1 and J is TRBJ2-2, with TRBD1 matching 7 bases. Trimming removed 7 bases from V and 0 bases from J; junction bases left unmatched: 5. The germline V gene has CDR1 SQVTM and CDR2 ANQGSEA. CDR3 size: 14 residues.

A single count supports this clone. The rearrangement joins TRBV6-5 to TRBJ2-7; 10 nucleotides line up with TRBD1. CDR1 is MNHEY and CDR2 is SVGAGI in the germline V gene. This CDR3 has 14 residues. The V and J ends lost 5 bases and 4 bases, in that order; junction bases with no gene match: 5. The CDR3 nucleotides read TGTGCCAGCAGTGCGGGACAGGGGCGTTACGAGCAGTACTTC. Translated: CASSAGQGRYEQYF.

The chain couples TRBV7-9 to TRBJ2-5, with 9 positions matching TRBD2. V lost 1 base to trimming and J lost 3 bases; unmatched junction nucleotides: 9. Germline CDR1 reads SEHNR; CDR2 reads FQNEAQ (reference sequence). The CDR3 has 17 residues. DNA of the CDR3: TGTGCCAGCAGCTTAGGGTCCCCGCTAGCGGGGAAAGAGACCCAGTACTTC. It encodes CASSLGSPLAGKETQYF.